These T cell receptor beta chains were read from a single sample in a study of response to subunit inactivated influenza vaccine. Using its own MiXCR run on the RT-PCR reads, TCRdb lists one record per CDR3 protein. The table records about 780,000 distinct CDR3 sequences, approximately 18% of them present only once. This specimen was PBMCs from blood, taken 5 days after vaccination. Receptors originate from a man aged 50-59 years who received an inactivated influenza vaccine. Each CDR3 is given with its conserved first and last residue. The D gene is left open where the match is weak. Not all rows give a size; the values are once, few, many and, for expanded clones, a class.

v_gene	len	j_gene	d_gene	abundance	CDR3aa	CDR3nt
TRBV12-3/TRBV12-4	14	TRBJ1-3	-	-	CASSLVGSGYTIYF	TGTGCCAGCAGTTTAGTCGGCAGCGGTTACACCATATATTTT
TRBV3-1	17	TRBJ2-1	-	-	CASSPWDSLDSYNEQFF	TGTGCCAGCAGCCCTTGGGACTCCCTAGACTCCTACAATGAGCAGTTCTTC
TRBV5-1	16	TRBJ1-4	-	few	CASSLTVKGTNEKLFF	TGCGCCAGCAGCTTGACAGTTAAGGGAACTAATGAAAAACTGTTTTTT
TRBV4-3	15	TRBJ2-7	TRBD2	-	CASSQAGDLSYEQYF	TGCGCCAGCAGCCAGGCGGGGGACCTGTCCTACGAGCAGTACTTC
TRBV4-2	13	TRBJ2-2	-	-	CASSQEAAGELFF	TGTGCCAGCAGCCAAGAGGCGGCCGGGGAGCTGTTTTTT
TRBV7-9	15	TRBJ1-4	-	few	CASSRGVNWGEKLFF	TGTGCCAGCAGCCGAGGGGTCAACTGGGGTGAAAAACTGTTTTTT
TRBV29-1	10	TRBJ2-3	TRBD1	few	CSVARGTQYF	TGCAGCGTTGCCAGGGGGACGCAGTATTTT
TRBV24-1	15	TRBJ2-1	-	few	CATSDRVSTYNEQFF	TGTGCCACCAGTGATCGGGTCAGCACCTACAATGAGCAGTTCTTC
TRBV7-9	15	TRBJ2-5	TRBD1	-	CASSLAGTDAKTQYF	TGTGCCAGCAGCTTAGCGGGGACAGACGCCAAGACCCAGTACTTC
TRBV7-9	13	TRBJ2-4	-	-	CASSLVVENIQYF	TGTGCCAGCAGCTTAGTTGTGGAAAACATTCAGTACTTC
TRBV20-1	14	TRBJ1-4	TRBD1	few	CSARYRQGDEKLFF	TGCAGTGCTAGATATCGGCAGGGGGATGAAAAACTGTTTTTT
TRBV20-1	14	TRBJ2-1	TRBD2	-	CSAPRGGNYNEQFF	TGCAGTGCTCCGCGGGGGGGCAACTACAATGAGCAGTTCTTC
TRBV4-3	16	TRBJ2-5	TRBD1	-	CASSQGGRGRGETQYF	TGCGCCAGCAGCCAAGGAGGCAGGGGGCGAGGGGAGACCCAGTACTTC
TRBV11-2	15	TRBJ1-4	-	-	CASSLAIATNEKLFF	TGTGCCAGCAGCTTAGCCATAGCAACTAATGAAAAACTGTTTTTT
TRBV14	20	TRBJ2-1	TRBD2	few	CASSQGGWTSGKSSYNEQFF	TGTGCCAGCAGCCAAGGAGGCTGGACTAGCGGAAAGAGCTCCTACAATGAGCAGTTCTTC
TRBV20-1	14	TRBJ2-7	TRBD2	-	CSAITSGLGYEQYF	TGCAGTGCTATTACTAGCGGGCTAGGCTACGAGCAGTACTTC
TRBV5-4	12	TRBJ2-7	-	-	CASSSLSGTQYF	TGTGCCAGCAGCTCTTTGTCCGGGACGCAGTACTTC
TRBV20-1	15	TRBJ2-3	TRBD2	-	CSAHGRGGKADTQYF	TGCAGTGCCCATGGGCGGGGGGGCAAGGCAGATACGCAGTATTTT
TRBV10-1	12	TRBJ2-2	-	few	CASSDSGGELFF	TGCGCCAGCAGTGATTCGGGCGGGGAGCTGTTTTTT
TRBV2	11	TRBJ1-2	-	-	CAGVAGYGYTF	TGTGCCGGAGTGGCGGGCTATGGCTACACCTTC
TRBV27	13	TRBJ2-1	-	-	CASSLSTRNEQFF	TGTGCCAGCAGTTTATCAACAAGGAATGAGCAGTTCTTC
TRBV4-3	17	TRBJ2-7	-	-	CASSQEEYEGSSYEQYF	TGCGCCAGCAGCCAAGAAGAGTATGAGGGATCCTCCTACGAGCAGTACTTC
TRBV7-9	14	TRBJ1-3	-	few	CASSSPGSRNTIYF	TGTGCCAGCAGCTCGCCGGGGTCGAGAAACACCATATATTTT
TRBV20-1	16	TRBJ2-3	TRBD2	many	CSARGGLAGRTDTQYF	TGCAGTGCTAGAGGGGGACTAGCGGGGCGCACAGATACGCAGTATTTT
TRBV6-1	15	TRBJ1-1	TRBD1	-	CASKTGAGVNTEAFF	TGTGCCAGCAAGACAGGGGCAGGGGTAAACACTGAAGCTTTCTTT
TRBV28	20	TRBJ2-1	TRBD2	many	CASSFEFGLVGGGSYNEQFF	TGTGCCAGCAGTTTCGAGTTTGGACTAGTGGGGGGGGGCTCCTACAATGAGCAGTTCTTC
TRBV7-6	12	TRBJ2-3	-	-	CASSSSLDTQYF	TGTGCCAGCAGCTCCTCTCTAGATACGCAGTATTTT
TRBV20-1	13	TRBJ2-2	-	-	CSARMPDTGELFF	TGCAGTGCTAGAATGCCAGACACCGGGGAGCTGTTTTTT
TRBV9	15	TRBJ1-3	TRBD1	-	CASSALDRSGNTIYF	TGTGCCAGCAGCGCCCTGGACAGGTCTGGAAACACCATATATTTT
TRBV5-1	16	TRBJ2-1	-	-	CASILGAGTSYNEQFF	TGCGCCAGCATCCTAGGGGCGGGAACGTCCTACAATGAGCAGTTCTTC
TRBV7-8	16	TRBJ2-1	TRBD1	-	CASSFQPGQGGNEQFF	TGTGCCAGCAGCTTCCAACCGGGACAGGGGGGCAATGAGCAGTTCTTC
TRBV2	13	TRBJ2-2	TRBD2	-	CASSEWGGRELFF	TGTGCCAGCAGCGAATGGGGAGGGAGGGAGCTGTTTTTT
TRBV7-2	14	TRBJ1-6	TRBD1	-	CASSSRGRNSPLHF	TGTGCCAGCAGCTCCAGGGGGCGGAATTCACCCCTCCACTTT
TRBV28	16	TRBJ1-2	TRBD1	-	CASRTTGGLRSYGYTF	TGTGCCAGCAGAACGACAGGGGGCTTGCGAAGCTATGGCTACACCTTC
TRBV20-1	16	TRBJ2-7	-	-	CSARDPMRDKTYEQYF	TGCAGTGCTAGAGATCCGATGAGGGACAAGACCTACGAGCAGTACTTC
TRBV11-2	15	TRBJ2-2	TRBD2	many	CASSPRAGGAGELFF	TGTGCCAGCAGCCCGAGAGCGGGAGGGGCCGGGGAGCTGTTTTTT
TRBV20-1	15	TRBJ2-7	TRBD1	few	CSAQSETGFSYEQYF	TGCAGTGCCCAATCAGAGACAGGGTTTTCCTACGAGCAGTACTTC